This is a list of T cell receptor beta chains from one sample in a study of OX40 agonist ivuxolimab in advanced cancers. Libraries were prepared by immunoSEQ multiplex PCR; TCRdb keeps only in-frame clonotypes and omits some of them. The data show 30,000 to 45,000 clones, around 87% seen once. Sequenced material: CD4+ or CD8+ T cells sorted from blood, taken in a trial of the OX40 agonist ivuxolimab. Receptors were obtained from an adult with an advanced solid tumor such as melanoma, head and neck, liver or kidney cancer. Both conserved end residues are part of each CDR3. The order of the fields is clone size, V gene, D gene, J gene, CDR3 DNA, CDR3 protein. The D gene is left open where the match is weak. Expanded clones get a size class; other rows say once, few or many, or leave the size out.

>.|TRBV18|TRBD1|TRBJ2-1
TGTGCCAGCTCACCACGCGGGACAGGGGCCTACAATGAGCAGTTCTTC
CASSPRGTGAYNEQFF
>.|TRBV4-1|TRBD1|TRBJ2-5
TGCGCCAGCAGCCAAGGGACAGGGTTTTACCAAGAGACCCAGTACTTC
CASSQGTGFYQETQYF
>.|TRBV30|.|TRBJ2-2
TGTGCCTGGAGTCTCGGGACAAGCAACACCGGGGAGCTGTTTTTT
CAWSLGTSNTGELFF
>.|TRBV7-9|.|TRBJ2-1
TGTGCCAGCAGCTTAGCTCAGGGCAATGAGCAGTTCTTC
CASSLAQGNEQFF
>.|TRBV7-6|TRBD2|TRBJ2-1
TGTGCCAGCAGCCCCCAGACTAGCGGGAAGCAGTTCTTC
CASSPQTSGKQFF
>.|TRBV5-4|.|TRBJ2-6
TGTGCCAGCAGCGCACCGACAGCCTCTGGGGCCAACGTCCTGACTTTC
CASSAPTASGANVLTF
>once|TRBV2|TRBD2|TRBJ2-2
TGTGCCAGCAGTTGGGAGCGGGGGGGCACCGGGGAGCTGTTTTTT
CASSWERGGTGELFF
>.|TRBV5-4|TRBD2|TRBJ2-5
TGTGCCAGCAGCTTCGGACTAGCGGGAGGATCGCAAGAGACCCAGTACTTC
CASSFGLAGGSQETQYF
>.|TRBV5-1|TRBD2|TRBJ2-7
TGCGCCAGCAGCTTGGAAGCGGGAAGTTACGAGCAGTACTTC
CASSLEAGSYEQYF
>.|TRBV7-2|TRBD1|TRBJ1-6
TGTGCCAGCAGCTTATACCCTCCCGGGACAGGGCTGTCACCCCTCCACTTT
CASSLYPPGTGLSPLHF
>.|TRBV7-9|.|TRBJ2-1
TGTGCCAGCAGGACTTCCCTGGGCAATGAGCAGTTCTTC
CASRTSLGNEQFF
>.|TRBV5-1|.|TRBJ2-5
TGCGCCAGCAGCCTCGGGGGACAGACGCAAGAGACCCAGTACTTC
CASSLGGQTQETQYF
>.|TRBV15|TRBD1|TRBJ2-5
TGTGCCACCAGCAGGGACAGGGGGCCTGAGACCCAGTACTTC
CATSRDRGPETQYF
>.|TRBV5-4|.|TRBJ2-5
TGTGCCAGCAGCTTGGCCGGGTACCTCCAAGAGACCCAGTACTTC
CASSLAGYLQETQYF
>.|TRBV28|.|TRBJ1-5
TGTGCCAGCGGCTCCCCACCTCGGCCCCAGCATTTT
CASGSPPRPQHF
>.|TRBV18|.|TRBJ1-4
TGTGCCAGCTCACCCAGACAGGAATCAGAAAAACTGTTTTTT
CASSPRQESEKLFF
>.|TRBV6-5|TRBD2|TRBJ2-7
TGTGCCAGCAGTTACTCGATACTAGCGGGAGATTACGAGCAGTACTTC
CASSYSILAGDYEQYF
>.|TRBV2|.|TRBJ2-7
TGTGCCAGCATGGTGGGGCCCTCGGGCTACGAGCAGTACTTC
CASMVGPSGYEQYF
>once|TRBV5-4|.|TRBJ2-1
TGTGCCAGCAGCTTTCCGAACGATGAGCAGTTCTTC
CASSFPNDEQFF
>.|TRBV5-1|TRBD1|TRBJ1-1
TGCGCCAGCAGCTCCGCCGGGACAGGGTTCACTGAAGCTTTCTTT
CASSSAGTGFTEAFF
>.|TRBV7-3|.|TRBJ2-3
TGTGCCAGCAGCTTACAACCCCCGCGTATATTCGGCGGGAGCACAGATACGCAGTATTTT
CASSLQPPRIFGGSTDTQYF
>.|TRBV18|.|TRBJ2-7
TGTGCCAGCTCACCAACAGTAGTAGACGAGCAGTACTTC
CASSPTVVDEQYF
>.|TRBV4-2|.|TRBJ1-1
TGTGCCAGCAGCCAAGAGGCCAGGGACACTGAAGCTTTCTTT
CASSQEARDTEAFF
>.|TRBV5-4|TRBD2|TRBJ2-7
TGTGCCAGCAGCTTTGAAGCGGGAACCTACGAGCAGTACTTC
CASSFEAGTYEQYF
>few|TRBV10-2|TRBD2|TRBJ2-3
TGCGCCAGCAGCGGACTAGCGGGATTGACAGATACGCAGTATTTT
CASSGLAGLTDTQYF
>.|TRBV7-9|.|TRBJ2-3
TGTGCCAGCTGGAGGGGGGCTGAAAGCACAGATACGCAGTATTTT
CASWRGAESTDTQYF
>.|TRBV28|.|TRBJ2-7
TGTGCCAGCAGTTTAGATGGTTATGGGGCCTACGAGCAGTACTTC
CASSLDGYGAYEQYF
>.|TRBV28|TRBD2|TRBJ2-1
TGTGCCACCTTCAGCGGGGGGCATAATGAGCAGTTCTTC
CATFSGGHNEQFF
>once|TRBV10-3|.|TRBJ2-2
TGTGCCATCAGGAGCGGGTTGGGCACCGGGGAGCTGTTTTTT
CAIRSGLGTGELFF
>.|TRBV28|TRBD2|TRBJ2-3
TGTGCCAGCACCCCAGCGGGGGGGGCCAATACGCAGTATTTT
CASTPAGGANTQYF
>.|TRBV5-1|TRBD1|TRBJ2-3
TGCGCCAGCAGCTATACAGGGGACAATACGCAGTATTTT
CASSYTGDNTQYF
>.|TRBV6-6|TRBD1|TRBJ1-4
TGTGCCAGCAGTTACCCGGACAGGGGGAATGAAAAACTGTTTTTT
CASSYPDRGNEKLFF
>.|TRBV5-1|TRBD1|TRBJ1-6
TGCGCCAGCAGCTTACAGGGGTCCGATAATTCACCCCTCCACTTT
CASSLQGSDNSPLHF
>.|TRBV2|TRBD2|TRBJ2-3
TGTGCCAGCAGTGAGTCGGGGGGAGGCGCAGATACGCAGTATTTT
CASSESGGGADTQYF
>.|TRBV28|.|TRBJ1-5
TGTGCCAGCAGCCCCATACGGGTGGGCTCCAATCAGCCCCAGCATTTT
CASSPIRVGSNQPQHF
>.|TRBV18|TRBD1|TRBJ2-7
TGTGCCAGCTCACCCGGGACAGGGGGAGAGCAGTACTTC
CASSPGTGGEQYF
>.|TRBV11-2|.|TRBJ2-3
TGTGCCAGCAGTATAGGGGATACGCAGTATTTT
CASSIGDTQYF
>once|TRBV7-9|.|TRBJ2-1
TGTGCCAGCAGAGACACGAGCTCCTACAATGAGCAGTTCTTC
CASRDTSSYNEQFF
>once|TRBV5-4|.|TRBJ2-5
TGTGCCAGCAGCTTGTCGGGCCAAGAGACCCAGTACTTC
CASSLSGQETQYF
>.|TRBV29-1|.|TRBJ2-1
TGCAGCGTTGAAGGACTCCTGAGCTCCTACAATGAGCAGTTCTTC
CSVEGLLSSYNEQFF
>.|TRBV6-6|TRBD1|TRBJ1-2
TGTGCCAGCAGAGCCGGGACAGGGGCCGTCTATGGCTACACCTTC
CASRAGTGAVYGYTF
>.|TRBV19|.|TRBJ2-7
TGTGCCAGTAGTATAGTCGCAGGGGCCTACGAGCAGTACTTC
CASSIVAGAYEQYF
>few|TRBV14|TRBD1|TRBJ1-2
TGTGCCAGCAGTCCTCGACAGGGGGATGGCTACACCTTC
CASSPRQGDGYTF
>.|TRBV4-1|.|TRBJ2-3
TGCGCCAGCAGCCTATCTCAGGGGGGAAGGGATACGCAGTATTTT
CASSLSQGGRDTQYF
>.|TRBV7-9|TRBD1|TRBJ1-1
TGTGCCAGCAGCCCGGGACAGGGGGCTTTGTACACTGAAGCTTTCTTT
CASSPGQGALYTEAFF
>.|TRBV5-1|TRBD2|TRBJ2-1
TGCGCCAGCAGCCCTAGACTAGCGGGGACTGAGCAGTTCTTC
CASSPRLAGTEQFF